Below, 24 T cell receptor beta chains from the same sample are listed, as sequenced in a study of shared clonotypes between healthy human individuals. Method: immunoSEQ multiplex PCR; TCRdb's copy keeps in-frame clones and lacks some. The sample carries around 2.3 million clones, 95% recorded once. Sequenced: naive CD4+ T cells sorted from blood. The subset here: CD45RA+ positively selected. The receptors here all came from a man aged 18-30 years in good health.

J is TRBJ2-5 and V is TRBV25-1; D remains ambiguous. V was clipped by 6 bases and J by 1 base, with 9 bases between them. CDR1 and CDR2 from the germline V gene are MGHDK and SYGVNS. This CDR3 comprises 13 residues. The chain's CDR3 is CASSALGQETQYF. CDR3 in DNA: TGTGCCAGCAGCGCCCTAGGCCAAGAGACCCAGTACTTC.

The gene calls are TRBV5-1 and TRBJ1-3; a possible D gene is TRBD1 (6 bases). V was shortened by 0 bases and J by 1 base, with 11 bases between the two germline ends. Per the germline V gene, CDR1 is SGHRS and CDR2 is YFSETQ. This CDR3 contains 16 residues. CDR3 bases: TGCGCCAGCAGCTTGGAAGGGGGAGAGTCTGGAAACACCATATATTTT. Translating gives CASSLEGGESGNTIYF.

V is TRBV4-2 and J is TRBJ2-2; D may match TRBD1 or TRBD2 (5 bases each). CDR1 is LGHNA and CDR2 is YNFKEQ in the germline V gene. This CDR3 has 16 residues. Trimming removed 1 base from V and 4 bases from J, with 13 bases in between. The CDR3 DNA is TGTGCCAGCAGCCAAGGGAGAGGGGTGGGCACCGGGGAGCTGTTTTTT. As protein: CASSQGRGVGTGELFF.

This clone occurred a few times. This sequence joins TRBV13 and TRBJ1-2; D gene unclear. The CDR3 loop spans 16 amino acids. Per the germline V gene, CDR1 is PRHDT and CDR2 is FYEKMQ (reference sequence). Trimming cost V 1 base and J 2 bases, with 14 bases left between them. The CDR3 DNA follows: TGTGCCAGCAGCTTAGTGTCCCGACTCGGGAACTATGGCTACACCTTC. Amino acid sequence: CASSLVSRLGNYGYTF. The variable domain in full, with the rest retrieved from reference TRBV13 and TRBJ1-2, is AAGVIQSPRHLIKEKRETATLKCYPIPRHDTVYWYQQGPGQDPQFLISFYEKMQSDKGSIPDRFSAQQFSDYHSELNMSSLELGDSALYFCASSLVSRLGNYGYTFGSGTRLTVV.

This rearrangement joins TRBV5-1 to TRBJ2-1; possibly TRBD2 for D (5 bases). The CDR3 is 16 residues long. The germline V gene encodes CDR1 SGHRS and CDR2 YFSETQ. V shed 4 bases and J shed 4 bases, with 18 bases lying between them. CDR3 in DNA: TGCGCCAGCAGCCGACTGGAAACCCGGGGATACAATGAGCAGTTCTTC. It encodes CASSRLETRGYNEQFF. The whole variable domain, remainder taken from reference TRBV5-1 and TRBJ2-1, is KAGVTQTPRYLIKTRGQQVTLSCSPISGHRSVSWYQQTPGQGLQFLFEYFSETQRNKGNFPGRFSGRQFSNSRSEMNVSTLELGDSALYLCASSRLETRGYNEQFFGPGTRLTVL.

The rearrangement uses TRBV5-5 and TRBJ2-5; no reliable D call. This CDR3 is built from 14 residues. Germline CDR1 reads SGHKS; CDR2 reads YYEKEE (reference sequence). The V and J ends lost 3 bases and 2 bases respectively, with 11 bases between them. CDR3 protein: CASSWTRIQETQYF. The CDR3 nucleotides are TGTGCCAGCAGCTGGACGAGGATTCAAGAGACCCAGTACTTC.

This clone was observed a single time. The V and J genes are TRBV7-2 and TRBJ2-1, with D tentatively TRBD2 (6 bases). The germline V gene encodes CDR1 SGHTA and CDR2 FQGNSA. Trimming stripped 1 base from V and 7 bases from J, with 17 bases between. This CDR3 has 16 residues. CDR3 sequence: CASSLEAGWRWNEQFF. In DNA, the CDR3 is TGTGCCAGCAGCTTAGAGGCGGGATGGCGTTGGAATGAGCAGTTCTTC.

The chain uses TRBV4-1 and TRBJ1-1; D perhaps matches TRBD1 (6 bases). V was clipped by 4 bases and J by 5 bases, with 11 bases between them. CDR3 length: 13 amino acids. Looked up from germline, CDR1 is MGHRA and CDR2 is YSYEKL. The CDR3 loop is CASSRLGATEAFF. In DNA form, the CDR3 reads TGCGCCAGCAGCCGACTGGGGGCGACTGAAGCTTTCTTT.

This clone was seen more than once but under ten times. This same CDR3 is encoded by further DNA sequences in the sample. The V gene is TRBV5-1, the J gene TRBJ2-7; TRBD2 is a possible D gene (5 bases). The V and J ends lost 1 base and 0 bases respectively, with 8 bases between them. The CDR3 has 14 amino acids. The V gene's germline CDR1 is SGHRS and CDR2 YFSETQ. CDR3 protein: CASSLTGNSYEQYF. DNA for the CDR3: TGCGCCAGCAGCTTGACGGGGAACTCCTACGAGCAGTACTTC.

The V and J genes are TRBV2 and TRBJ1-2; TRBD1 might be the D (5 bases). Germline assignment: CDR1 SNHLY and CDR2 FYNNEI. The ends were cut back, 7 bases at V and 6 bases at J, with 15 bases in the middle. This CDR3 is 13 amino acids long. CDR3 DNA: TGTGCCAGCACTCTGATTGGGGGTAATGGCTACACCTTC. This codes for CASTLIGGNGYTF. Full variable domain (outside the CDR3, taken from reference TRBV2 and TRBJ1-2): EPEVTQTPSHQVTQMGQEVILRCVPISNHLYFYWYRQILGQKVEFLVSFYNNEISEKSEIFDDQFSVERPDGSNFTLKIRSTKLEDSAMYFCASTLIGGNGYTFGSGTRLTVV.

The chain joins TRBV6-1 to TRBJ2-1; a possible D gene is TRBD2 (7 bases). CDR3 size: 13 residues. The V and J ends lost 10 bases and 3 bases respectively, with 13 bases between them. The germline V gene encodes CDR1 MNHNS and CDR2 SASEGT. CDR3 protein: CATLGGHYNEQFF. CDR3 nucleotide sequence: TGTGCCACCCTCGGGGGGCACTACAATGAGCAGTTCTTC.

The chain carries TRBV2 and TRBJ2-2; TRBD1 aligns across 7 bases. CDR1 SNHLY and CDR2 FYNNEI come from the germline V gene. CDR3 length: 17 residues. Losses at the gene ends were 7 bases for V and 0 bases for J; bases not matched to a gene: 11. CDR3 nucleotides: TGTGCCAGCACCCGGGACAGTGGCCATTCGAACACCGGGGAGCTGTTTTTT. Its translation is CASTRDSGHSNTGELFF.

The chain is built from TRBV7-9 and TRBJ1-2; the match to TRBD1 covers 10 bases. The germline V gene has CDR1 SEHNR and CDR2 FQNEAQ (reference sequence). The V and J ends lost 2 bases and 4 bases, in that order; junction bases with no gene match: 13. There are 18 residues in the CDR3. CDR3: CASSLLETGGSESYGYTF. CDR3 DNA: TGTGCCAGCAGCTTACTCGAGACAGGGGGCTCGGAGAGCTATGGCTACACCTTC. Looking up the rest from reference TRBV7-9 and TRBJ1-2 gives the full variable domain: DTGVSQNPRHKITKRGQNVTFRCDPISEHNRLYWYRQTLGQGPEFLTYFQNEAQLEKSRLLSDRFSAERPKGSFSTLEIQRTEQGDSAMYLCASSLLETGGSESYGYTFGSGTRLTVV.

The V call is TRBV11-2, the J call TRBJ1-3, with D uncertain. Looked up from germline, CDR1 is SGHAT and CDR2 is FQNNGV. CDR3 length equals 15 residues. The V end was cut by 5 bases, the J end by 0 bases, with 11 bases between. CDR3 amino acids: CASSPRFTSGNTIYF. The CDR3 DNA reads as TGTGCCAGCAGCCCTAGATTTACCTCTGGAAACACCATATATTTT.

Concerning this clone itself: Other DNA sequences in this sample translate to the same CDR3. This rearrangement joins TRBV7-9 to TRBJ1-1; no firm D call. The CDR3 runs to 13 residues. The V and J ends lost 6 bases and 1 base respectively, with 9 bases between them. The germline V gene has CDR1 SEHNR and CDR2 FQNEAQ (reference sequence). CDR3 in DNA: TGTGCCAGCAGTTGGGATAGGAACACTGAAGCTTTCTTT. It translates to CASSWDRNTEAFF.

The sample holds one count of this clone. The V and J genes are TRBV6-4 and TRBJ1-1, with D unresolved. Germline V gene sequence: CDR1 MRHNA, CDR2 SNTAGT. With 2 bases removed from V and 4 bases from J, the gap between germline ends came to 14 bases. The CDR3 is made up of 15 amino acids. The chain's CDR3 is CASSDLDRVVTEAFF. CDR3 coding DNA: TGTGCCAGCAGTGACCTGGATCGGGTGGTCACTGAAGCTTTCTTT.

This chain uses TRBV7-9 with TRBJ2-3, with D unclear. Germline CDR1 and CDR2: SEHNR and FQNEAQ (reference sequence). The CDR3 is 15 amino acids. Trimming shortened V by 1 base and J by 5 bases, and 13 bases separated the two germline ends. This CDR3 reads CASSLERPWGDTQYF. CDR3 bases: TGTGCCAGCAGCTTAGAGCGCCCATGGGGAGATACGCAGTATTTT.

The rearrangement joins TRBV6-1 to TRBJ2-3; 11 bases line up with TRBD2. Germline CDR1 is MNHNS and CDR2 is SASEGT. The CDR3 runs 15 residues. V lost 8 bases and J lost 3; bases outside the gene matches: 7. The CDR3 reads CASLPLAGATDTQYF. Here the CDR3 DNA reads TGTGCCAGCCTCCCACTAGCGGGGGCAACAGATACGCAGTATTTT.

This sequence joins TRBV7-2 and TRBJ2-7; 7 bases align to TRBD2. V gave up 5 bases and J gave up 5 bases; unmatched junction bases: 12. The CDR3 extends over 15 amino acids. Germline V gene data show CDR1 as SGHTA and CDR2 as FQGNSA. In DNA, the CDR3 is TGTGCCAGCAGCCGCTGGACTAGTAATCCCCACGAGCAGTACTTC. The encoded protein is CASSRWTSNPHEQYF.

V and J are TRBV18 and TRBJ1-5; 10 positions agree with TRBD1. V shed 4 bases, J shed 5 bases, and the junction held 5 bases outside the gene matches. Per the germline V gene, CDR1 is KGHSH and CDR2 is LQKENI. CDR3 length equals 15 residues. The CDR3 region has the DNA TGTGCCAGCTCACAGGGACAGGGGTCAGATCAGCCCCAGCATTTT. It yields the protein CASSQGQGSDQPQHF.

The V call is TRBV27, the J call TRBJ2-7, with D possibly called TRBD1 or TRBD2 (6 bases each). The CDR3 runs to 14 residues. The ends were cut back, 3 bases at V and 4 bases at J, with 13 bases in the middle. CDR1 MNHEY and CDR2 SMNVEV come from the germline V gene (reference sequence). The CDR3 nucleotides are TGTGCCAGCAGTTTTGGGGGGCATGGGTACGAGCAGTACTTC. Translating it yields CASSFGGHGYEQYF.

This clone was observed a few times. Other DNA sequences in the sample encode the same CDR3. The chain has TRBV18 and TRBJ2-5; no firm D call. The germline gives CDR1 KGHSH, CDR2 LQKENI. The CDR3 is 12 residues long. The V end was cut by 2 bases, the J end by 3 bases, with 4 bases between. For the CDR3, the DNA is TGTGCCAGCTCACCAGGGGAAGAGACCCAGTACTTC. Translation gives CASSPGEETQYF.

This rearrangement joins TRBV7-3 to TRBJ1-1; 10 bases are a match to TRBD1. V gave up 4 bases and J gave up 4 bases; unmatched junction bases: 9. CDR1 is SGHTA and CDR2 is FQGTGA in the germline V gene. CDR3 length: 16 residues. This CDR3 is CASSSRDRGASTEAFF. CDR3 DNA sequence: TGTGCCAGCAGCTCCCGGGACAGGGGCGCGTCCACTGAAGCTTTCTTT. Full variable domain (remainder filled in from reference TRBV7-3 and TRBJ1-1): GAGVSQTPSNKVTEKGKYVELRCDPISGHTALYWYRQSLGQGPEFLIYFQGTGAADDSGLPNDRFFAVRPEGSVSTLKIQRTERGDSAVYLCASSSRDRGASTEAFFGQGTRLTVV.

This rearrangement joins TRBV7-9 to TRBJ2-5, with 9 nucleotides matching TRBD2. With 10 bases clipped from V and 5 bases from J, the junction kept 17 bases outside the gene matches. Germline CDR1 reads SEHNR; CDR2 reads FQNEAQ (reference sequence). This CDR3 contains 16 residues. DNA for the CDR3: TGTGCCACCGAACTGGGTGCGGGGGGGCCCGAGGAGACCCAGTACTTC. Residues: CATELGAGGPEETQYF.